The 10 T cell receptor beta chains presented below share a single source sample, sequenced in a study of cytomegalovirus exposure and HLA in healthy donors. The PCR employed 60 Vbeta primers together with 13 Jbeta primers. Produced via immunoSEQ multiplex PCR; TCRdb's table is partial and in-frame only. Found here are fewer than 200,000 clones, about 88% of them singletons; the top ten hold approximately 2.5%. Sequenced: PBMCs. These receptors all stem from a man younger than 40 in good health and CMV-seropositive.

V and J are TRBV19 and TRBJ2-4; TRBD2 aligns across 7 bases. V gave up 3 bases and J gave up 1 base; unmatched junction bases: 9. Germline V lookup: CDR1 LNHDA, CDR2 SQIVND (reference sequence). The CDR3 sequence is 17 residues long. The CDR3 DNA is TGTGCCAGTAGTATCGAGTGGGCGGGAGTCGCCAAAAACATTCAGTACTTC. It translates to CASSIEWAGVAKNIQYF.

The V and J genes are TRBV19 and TRBJ2-1; 14 nucleotides line up with TRBD2. After removal of 5 bases from V and 8 bases from J, the junction contained 11 bases not matched to a gene. CDR3 length: 17 residues. The V gene's germline CDR1 is LNHDA and CDR2 SQIVND (reference sequence). The CDR3 loop reads CASSRTKTSGRAYEQFF. The DNA for the CDR3 is TGTGCCAGTAGTCGTACCAAGACTAGCGGGAGGGCGTATGAGCAGTTCTTC.

The sample holds a few counts of this clone. The V call is TRBV19, the J call TRBJ1-4; tentative D call: TRBD1 (5 bases). CDR3 length: 15 residues. Germline V lookup: CDR1 LNHDA, CDR2 SQIVND (reference sequence). Trimming took 5 bases from V and 3 from J, leaving 13 bases between them. As DNA, the CDR3 is TGTGCCAGTAGTGTTTTACAGGTAGCTAATGAAAAACTGTTTTTT. Translation: CASSVLQVANEKLFF.

The chain links TRBV2 to TRBJ2-2; the D is unclear. With 4 bases removed from V and 5 bases from J, the gap between germline ends came to 11 bases. Germline CDR1 is SNHLY and CDR2 is FYNNEI. The CDR3 spans 14 residues. CDR3 sequence reads: CASSALPKTGELFF. The CDR3 region has the DNA TGTGCCAGCAGTGCTCTACCCAAGACCGGGGAGCTGTTTTTT.

The chain combines TRBV19 with TRBJ2-1; D may be TRBD2 (6 bases). Trimming shortened V by 7 bases and J by 9 bases, and 16 bases separated the two germline ends. The CDR3 is made up of 13 amino acids. Germline V gene lookup returns CDR1 LNHDA and CDR2 SQIVND (reference sequence). In DNA, the CDR3 is TGTGCCAGTAACAGAGGAGGGCCGGGTGAGCAGTTCTTC. Translation gives CASNRGGPGEQFF. Supplemented by reference TRBV19 and TRBJ2-1, the full variable domain reads DGGITQSPKYLFRKEGQNVTLSCEQNLNHDAMYWYRQDPGQGLRLIYYSQIVNDFQKGDIAEGYSVSREKKESFPLTVTSAQKNPTAFYLCASNRGGPGEQFFGPGTRLTVL.

This clone has just a few counts. V is TRBV4-2 and J is TRBJ2-7, with 8 bases identical to TRBD2. Trimming took 0 bases from V and 3 from J; bases not matched to a gene: 10. CDR3 length: 17 amino acids. The germline CDR1 and CDR2 sequences are LGHNA and YNFKEQ. This CDR3 reads CASSQEYATSEFYEQYF. The CDR3 DNA reads TGTGCCAGCAGCCAAGAATACGCGACTAGCGAATTCTACGAGCAGTACTTC.

This rearrangement joins TRBV5-4 to TRBJ2-7; 8 positions match TRBD1. This CDR3 is 14 amino acids long. V dropped 4 bases and J dropped 7; count of bases not matched to a gene: 10. Per germline, CDR1 SGHNT and CDR2 YYREEE (reference sequence). The CDR3 spells CASSPRTGSGEQYF. In DNA form, the CDR3 reads TGTGCCAGCAGCCCTAGGACAGGGTCGGGTGAGCAGTACTTC.

The genes are TRBV7-6 and TRBJ2-1, with D unclear. CDR1 and CDR2 from the germline V gene are SGHVS and FNYEAQ. The CDR3 has 12 residues. Trimming shortened V by 1 base and J by 7 bases, and 5 bases separated the two germline ends. The CDR3 nucleotides read TGTGCCAGCAGCTTAGGACAAAATGAGCAGTTCTTC. Translating it yields CASSLGQNEQFF.

The chain is built from TRBV5-6 and TRBJ2-3; the D is unclear. Trimming took 4 bases from V and 2 from J, leaving 8 bases between them. The CDR3 has 13 residues. Germline-derived CDR1 and CDR2 are SGHDT and YYEEEE. The CDR3 is CASSLQSTDTQYF. CDR3 nucleotides: TGTGCCAGCAGCCTGCAGTCCACAGATACGCAGTATTTT. Combining the CDR3 with reference TRBV5-6 and TRBJ2-3 gives the whole variable domain DAGVTQSPTHLIKTRGQQVTLRCSPKSGHDTVSWYQQALGQGPQFIFQYYEEEERQRGNFPDRFSGHQFPNYSSELNVNALLLGDSALYLCASSLQSTDTQYFGPGTRLTVL.

In this sample, this clone turned up once. V and J are TRBV14 and TRBJ2-1, with D possibly being TRBD1 (6 bases). Germline lookup yields CDR1 SGHDN and CDR2 FVKESK. The CDR3 totals 17 residues. The V end lost 0 bases, the J end lost 5 bases, and 17 bases lay between the germline ends. The CDR3 spells CASSQDEIRDNHNEQFF. The CDR3 nucleotides are TGTGCCAGCAGCCAAGATGAAATCCGGGACAATCACAATGAGCAGTTCTTC.